This T cell receptor beta chain originates from a study of T cells in Graves' hyperthyroidism and ophthalmopathy. Researchers amplified the TCR beta CDR3 regions from RNA transcripts. In the first-round RT-PCR of the TCR CDR3, the HTBI primer set was used. TCRdb fed the multiplex PCR reads into MiXCR, producing one record per CDR3 protein. The data contain 200,000 to 250,000 distinct CDR3 sequences, 17% of them singletons. This clonotype was found a few times. The germline gives CDR1 MDHEN, CDR2 SYDVKM. J lost 7 bases, V lost 3 bases, and 7 bases had no gene match. This CDR3 region has 15 residues. The V gene is TRBV28, the J gene TRBJ2-1, with 9 bases lining up with TRBD2. The sequence came from a man aged 50 to 60 with Graves' hyperthyroidism. Specimen: blood. The CDR3 reads CASSLGGRAGNEQFF. The CDR3 DNA sequence: TGTGCCAGCAGTTTGGGCGGGAGGGCCGGTAATGAGCAGTTCTTC. The full variable domain, in which reference TRBV28 and TRBJ2-1 provide the parts outside the CDR3, is DVKVTQSSRYLVKRTGEKVFLECVQDMDHENMFWYRQDPGLGLRLIYFSYDVKMKEKGDIPEGYSVSREKKERFSLILESASTNQTSMYLCASSLGGRAGNEQFFGPGTRLTVL.